A single sample is the source of the 20 T cell receptor beta chains below, sequenced in a study of shared clonotypes between healthy human individuals. The data were produced by immunoSEQ multiplex PCR, yet TCRdb's version contains in-frame clones alone and is incomplete. This sample yields 800,000 to 1,200,000 clones, of which approximately 80% are seen a single time; under 0.65% belongs to the top ten. Sequencing was performed on memory CD4+ T cells from PBMCs. Documented subset: CD45RA-negative fraction. The receptors originated from a man in his late teens or twenties in good health. Some clones in this sample may be carry-over from other donors' samples.

The V call is TRBV7-9, the J call TRBJ1-2; the D gene is possibly TRBD1 (5 bases). V shed 1 base and J shed 6 bases, with 18 bases lying between them. The CDR3 consists of 16 residues. Germline V gene sequence: CDR1 SEHNR, CDR2 FQNEAQ (reference sequence). The CDR3 DNA sequence: TGTGCCAGCAGCTTAGAGTTTCAGGGCGCTATCAATGGCTACACCTTC. Translated, it gives CASSLEFQGAINGYTF. The full variable domain, its missing parts supplied by reference TRBV7-9 and TRBJ1-2, is DTGVSQNPRHKITKRGQNVTFRCDPISEHNRLYWYRQTLGQGPEFLTYFQNEAQLEKSRLLSDRFSAERPKGSFSTLEIQRTEQGDSAMYLCASSLEFQGAINGYTFGSGTRLTVV.

The V and J genes are TRBV7-8 and TRBJ1-5, with unresolved D. Germline CDR1 SGHVS, CDR2 FQNEAQ. This CDR3 spans 15 amino acids. The V end was cut by 2 bases, the J end by 3 bases, with 11 bases between. The CDR3 loop reads CASSLRQGSNQPQHF. In nucleotides, the CDR3 is TGTGCCAGCAGCTTACGACAAGGGTCCAATCAGCCCCAGCATTTT. The full variable domain, in which reference TRBV7-8 and TRBJ1-5 provide the parts outside the CDR3, is GAGVSQSPRYKVAKRGQDVALRCDPISGHVSLFWYQQALGQGPEFLTYFQNEAQLDKSGLPSDRFFAERPEGSVSTLKIQRTQQEDSAVYLCASSLRQGSNQPQHFGDGTRLSIL.

This clone came up a few times. The chain joins TRBV19 to TRBJ2-7; the D call may be TRBD1 or TRBD2 (5 bases each). The CDR3 loop spans 14 amino acids. V was clipped by 1 base and J by 5 bases, with 12 bases between them. Germline-derived CDR1 and CDR2 are LNHDA and SQIVND (reference sequence). The CDR3 region is CASSIANRGDEQYF. In DNA form, the CDR3 reads TGTGCCAGTAGTATAGCTAACAGAGGGGACGAGCAGTACTTC.

A remark on this clone: Being one base from a much bigger clone, this may be a read error. The identical CDR3 is also encoded by other nucleotide sequences in the sample. V is TRBV28 and J is TRBJ1-1; D might be TRBD1 (6 bases). The germline V gene has CDR1 MDHEN and CDR2 SYDVKM. CDR3 length: 14 amino acids. The V gene lost 2 bases and the J gene lost 1 base, with 8 bases spanning the gap. DNA of the CDR3: TGTGCCAGCAGTTTACGGGGGGCGAACACTGAAGCTTTCTTT. This codes for CASSLRGANTEAFF.

The V and J genes are TRBV28 and TRBJ2-3; TRBD1 might be the D (7 bases). The ends were cut back, 6 bases at V and 10 bases at J, with 20 bases in the middle. The CDR3 totals 14 residues. Germline CDR1 is MDHEN and CDR2 is SYDVKM. CDR3 amino acids: CASSLQGGYSAQYF. CDR3 nucleotides: TGTGCCAGCAGCCTCCAGGGGGGCTATTCGGCGCAGTATTTT.

This chain connects TRBV4-3 to TRBJ2-7; TRBD1 matches 10 bases. The germline gives CDR1 LGHNA, CDR2 YSLEER. The CDR3 covers 14 residues. The J segment lost 4 bases and the V segment lost 5 bases, leaving 5 bases of the junction unmatched. The CDR3 nucleotides are TGCGCCAGCAGCTACAGGGACAGGGGATACGAGCAGTACTTC. Encoded protein: CASSYRDRGYEQYF.

CDR3 protein: CASSLGGAGSSGGYTF. CDR3 sequence (DNA): TGTGCCAGCAGCTTAGGAGGGGCCGGGTCATCTGGTGGCTACACCTTC. The chain joins TRBV7-2 to TRBJ1-2; a possible D gene is TRBD1 (5 bases). V was trimmed by 1 base and J by 7 bases, leaving 19 bases between them. The CDR3 spans 16 residues. Germline CDR1 SGHTA, CDR2 FQGNSA.

The chain carries TRBV9 and TRBJ2-7, with 7 bases that match TRBD2. The CDR3 is made up of 16 amino acids. CDR1 and CDR2 from the germline V gene are SGDLS and YYNGEE. Losses at the gene ends were 2 bases for V and 3 bases for J; bases not matched to a gene: 11. CDR3: CASSVSSGTIVYEQYF. Written as DNA, the CDR3 is TGTGCCAGCAGCGTTTCTAGCGGCACTATAGTCTACGAGCAGTACTTC.

The V gene is TRBV6-5, the J gene TRBJ2-3; the D is unclear. The germline V and J ends were trimmed by 5 bases and 6 bases, with 12 bases remaining between them. Germline loops: CDR1 MNHEY, CDR2 SVGAGI. This CDR3 has 13 residues. In DNA, the CDR3 is TGTGCCAGCAGTAGAGCCGGGTTGGATACGCAGTATTTT. This sequence encodes CASSRAGLDTQYF.

In the case of this clone: Additional DNA sequences in this sample encode the identical CDR3. The chain joins TRBV18 to TRBJ2-7; D is undetermined. The CDR3 totals 13 residues. Germline V lookup: CDR1 KGHSH, CDR2 LQKENI. The V and J ends lost 3 bases and 0 bases respectively, with 6 bases between them. In nucleotides, the CDR3 is TGTGCCAGCTCACCGGGTTTCTCCTACGAGCAGTACTTC. Translating gives CASSPGFSYEQYF.

Details on this clone: Being one base from a much bigger clone, this may be a read error. V usage is TRBV6-1 and J usage is TRBJ2-1; 12 bases are shared with TRBD2. The CDR3 consists of 15 residues. Per the germline V gene, CDR1 is MNHNS and CDR2 is SASEGT. The trim removed 5 bases at V and 2 bases at J, leaving 1 base unmatched. The CDR3 sequence is CASSLAGGPYNEQFF. In nucleotides, the CDR3 is TGTGCCAGCAGTCTAGCGGGAGGGCCCTACAATGAGCAGTTCTTC.

The rearrangement uses TRBV29-1 and TRBJ2-7, with 7 bases aligning to TRBD2. With V trimmed by 7 bases and J by 6 bases, 15 bases remained unmatched. Germline CDR1 and CDR2: SQVTM and ANQGSEA. The CDR3 length is 14 residues. CDR3 region: CSAAPGGSTGEQYF. The DNA for the CDR3 is TGCAGCGCTGCCCCGGGCGGGAGTACGGGCGAGCAGTACTTC.

Concerning this clone: This sample also contains other DNA sequences that code for the same CDR3. The chain has TRBV2 and TRBJ1-3; no reliable D call. The CDR3 consists of 14 residues. V gave up 1 base and J gave up 0 bases, with 4 bases separating them. Per germline, CDR1 SNHLY and CDR2 FYNNEI. As DNA, the CDR3 is TGTGCCAGCAGTGAAGACCGCTCTGGAAACACCATATATTTT. This translates into CASSEDRSGNTIYF.

V and J are TRBV29-1 and TRBJ1-1, with D hard to call. Germline assignment: CDR1 SQVTM and CDR2 ANQGSEA. The V end lost 4 bases, the J end lost 2 bases, and 5 bases lay between the germline ends. This CDR3 has 11 residues. The CDR3 region is CSVVHNTEAFF. The DNA of the CDR3 is TGCAGCGTTGTACATAACACTGAAGCTTTCTTT. Full variable domain (outside the CDR3, taken from reference TRBV29-1 and TRBJ1-1): SAVISQKPSRDICQRGTSLTIQCQVDSQVTMMFWYRQQPGQSLTLIATANQGSEATYESGFVIDKFPISRPNLTFSTLTVSNMSPEDSSIYLCSVVHNTEAFFGQGTRLTVV.

CDR3 sequence reads: CASTLSGAPGNTIYF. CDR3 DNA: TGTGCCAGCACCCTTTCCGGGGCGCCTGGAAACACCATATATTTT. V and J are TRBV9 and TRBJ1-3; possibly TRBD1 for D (5 bases). Trimming removed 6 bases at V and 2 bases at J, with 15 bases between. The CDR3 has 15 amino acids. Germline V gene sequence: CDR1 SGDLS, CDR2 YYNGEE.

The chain links TRBV10-3 to TRBJ2-1; 8 bases line up with TRBD2. The ends lost 4 bases at V and 0 bases at J; junction bases unmatched: 17. The CDR3 covers 20 residues. CDR1 is ENHRY, CDR2 SYGVKD, per germline. The chain's CDR3 is CAISGSTSGTKKSSYNEQFF. CDR3 sequence (DNA): TGTGCCATCAGTGGTTCTACTAGCGGTACTAAGAAGAGCTCCTACAATGAGCAGTTCTTC.

This clone came up once. This chain joins TRBV28 and TRBJ1-2; D is unclear. The germline V gene has CDR1 MDHEN and CDR2 SYDVKM. The CDR3 is 13 amino acids. V lost 3 bases, J lost 4 bases, and 9 bases lay in between. This chain's CDR3 is CASSFSHGYGYTF. The CDR3 DNA reads TGTGCCAGCAGTTTCTCTCATGGCTATGGCTACACCTTC.

The V and J genes are TRBV7-3 and TRBJ1-4; D not certain. CDR3 length equals 13 residues. From germline, CDR1 is SGHTA and CDR2 FQGTGA. Deletions cut 0 bases from V and 3 bases from J, with 2 bases between. The CDR3 spells CASSLTANEKLFF. The CDR3 DNA reads as TGTGCCAGCAGCTTAACAGCTAATGAAAAACTGTTTTTT. Variable domain in full (rest from reference TRBV7-3 and TRBJ1-4): GAGVSQTPSNKVTEKGKYVELRCDPISGHTALYWYRQSLGQGPEFLIYFQGTGAADDSGLPNDRFFAVRPEGSVSTLKIQRTERGDSAVYLCASSLTANEKLFFGSGTQLSVL.

This chain uses TRBV5-4 with TRBJ1-1, with TRBD1 as a possible D gene (6 bases). CDR1 and CDR2 (germline): SGHNT, YYREEE (reference sequence). The CDR3 totals 17 residues. Trimming stripped 6 bases from V and 5 bases from J, with 26 bases between. CDR3 residues: CASTPAGAGDLGTEAFF. The CDR3 DNA reads as TGTGCCAGCACCCCGGCGGGGGCAGGGGATCTGGGAACTGAAGCTTTCTTT.

The chain has TRBV14 and TRBJ2-3; tentative D call: TRBD1 (6 bases). V shed 2 bases and J shed 0 bases, with 12 bases lying between them. Germline loops: CDR1 SGHDN, CDR2 FVKESK. The CDR3 extends over 16 amino acids. CDR3 loop: CASSQSGAYSTDTQYF. The CDR3 coding sequence is TGTGCCAGCAGCCAATCAGGGGCCTATAGCACAGATACGCAGTATTTT.